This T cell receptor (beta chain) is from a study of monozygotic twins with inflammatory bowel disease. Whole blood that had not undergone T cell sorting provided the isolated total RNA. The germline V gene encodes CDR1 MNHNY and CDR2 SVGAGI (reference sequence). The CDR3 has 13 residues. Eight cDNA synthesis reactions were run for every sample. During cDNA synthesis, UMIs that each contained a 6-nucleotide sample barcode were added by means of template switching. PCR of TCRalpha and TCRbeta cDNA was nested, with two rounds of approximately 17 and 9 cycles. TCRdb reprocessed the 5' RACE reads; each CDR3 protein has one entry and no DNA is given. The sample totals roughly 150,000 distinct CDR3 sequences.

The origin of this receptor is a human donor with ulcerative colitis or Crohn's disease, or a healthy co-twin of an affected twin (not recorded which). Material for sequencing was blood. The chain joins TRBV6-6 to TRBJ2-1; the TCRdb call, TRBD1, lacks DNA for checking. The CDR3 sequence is CASSYGGANEQFF.